The next 9 T cell receptor beta chains were all read from a single sample in a study of response to subunit inactivated influenza vaccine. A single record per CDR3 protein comes from TCRdb applying MiXCR to the RT-PCR reads. The table has 450,000 to 700,000 distinct CDR3 sequences, around 13% seen once; the top ten hold more than 9.5%. The material was PBMCs from blood, obtained 11 to 12 days after vaccination. These receptors came from a man aged 50-60 years who received an inactivated influenza vaccine.

This clonotype has just a few counts. The genes are TRBV11-1 and TRBJ2-5; weak D call: TRBD1 (5 bases). CDR1 and CDR2 (germline): SGHAT, FQDESV (reference sequence). V shed 5 bases and J shed 1 base, with 8 bases lying between them. The CDR3 consists of 13 residues. In DNA form, the CDR3 reads TGTGCCAGCAGCCAGGGATTCCAAGAGACCCAGTACTTC. This translates into CASSQGFQETQYF.

This clonotype showed up just a few times. The chain couples TRBV25-1 to TRBJ1-4; no firm D call. Germline V gives CDR1 MGHDK, CDR2 SYGVNS. This CDR3 is 14 amino acids long. V dropped 3 bases and J dropped 12 bases, with 17 bases sitting between them. The DNA for the CDR3 is TGTGCCAGCAGTGAGGTCGGCAAACTGGACGAACTGTTTTTT. Translation gives CASSEVGKLDELFF.

This clonotype was picked up a small number of times. The chain joins TRBV7-3 to TRBJ2-1, with TRBD2 matching 15 bases. This CDR3 comprises 16 residues. V was pared by 5 bases and J by 7 bases, with 6 bases of the junction left unmatched. Germline lookup yields CDR1 SGHTA and CDR2 FQGTGA. CDR3 in DNA: TGTGCCAGCAGCCCCGGGACTAGCGGGAGGTGGAATGAGCAGTTCTTC. Amino acids: CASSPGTSGRWNEQFF.

CDR3 DNA: TGTGCCAGCAGAACAGGGGCCTACGAGCAGTACTTC. It encodes CASRTGAYEQYF. The chain combines TRBV6-5 with TRBJ2-7; 7 nucleotides agree with TRBD1. This CDR3 spans 12 amino acids. V trimming: 6 bases; J trimming: 2 bases; junction bases outside the gene matches: 1. Germline V gene data show CDR1 as MNHEY and CDR2 as SVGAGI.

This chain uses TRBV7-9 with TRBJ2-3; D may be TRBD1 (6 bases). In germline, CDR1 is SEHNR, CDR2 FQNEAQ (reference sequence). The CDR3 sequence is 13 residues long. Deletions cut 3 bases from V and 6 bases from J, with 10 bases between. CDR3 protein: CASSLNRVDTQYF. The DNA of the CDR3 is TGTGCCAGCAGCTTGAACAGGGTGGATACGCAGTATTTT.

This rearrangement joins TRBV7-2 to TRBJ2-5; 11 nucleotides line up with TRBD1. The germline V gene encodes CDR1 SGHTA and CDR2 FQGNSA. This CDR3 comprises 16 residues. V dropped 4 bases and J dropped 4; count of bases not matched to a gene: 8. The CDR3 sequence: CASSSRTGGRRETQYF. CDR3 coding DNA: TGTGCCAGCAGCTCCCGGACAGGGGGCCGCAGAGAGACCCAGTACTTC.

This chain joins TRBV20-1 and TRBJ2-7; D call uncertain. V was shortened by 1 base and J by 3 bases, with 10 bases between the two germline ends. CDR1 DFQATT and CDR2 SNEGSKA come from the germline V gene (reference sequence). The CDR3 sequence is 13 residues long. CDR3 region: CSARGGSLYEQYF. In DNA form, the CDR3 reads TGCAGTGCTAGAGGGGGAAGTCTCTACGAGCAGTACTTC.

A note on this clonotype: A much larger clone is a single base away; this may be a read error. The chain is built from TRBV28 and TRBJ2-7; D may be TRBD1 (5 bases). Germline assignment: CDR1 MDHEN and CDR2 SYDVKM. CDR3 length: 14 residues. This CDR3 is CASSLLGALYEHYF. The CDR3 nucleotides are TGTGCCAGCAGTTTATTAGGGGCCCTCTACGAGCATTACTTC. Supplemented by reference TRBV28 and TRBJ2-7, the full variable domain reads DVKVTQSSRYLVKRTGEKVFLECVQDMDHENMFWYRQDPGLGLRLIYFSYDVKMKEKGDIPEGYSVSREKKERFSLILESASTNQTSMYLCASSLLGALYEHYFGPGTRLTVT.

In its sample, this clonotype was seen a few times. This sequence joins TRBV12-3 or TRBV12-4 and TRBJ1-4; tentatively, D is TRBD1 (6 bases). V was clipped by 2 bases and J by 7 bases, with 11 bases between them. The CDR3 has 14 residues. The CDR3 DNA follows: TGTGCCAGCAGTTTATCCGCAGGGGTTGAAAAACTGTTTTTT. This translates into CASSLSAGVEKLFF.